This T cell receptor beta chain was identified during a study of blood T cell repertoires in COVID-19 (dated by TCRdb to about 2020). A note on the overall study: Samples covering the acute and convalescent phases of COVID-19 were provided by collaborators in the United States, Italy and Spain. Deeply sampled blood TCRbeta repertoires from subjects exposed to, actively infected with, or recovered from COVID-19 were included in the dataset. The material from the prospective study consisted of cDNA or gDNA derived from T cells, B-cell-depleted T cells, or PBMCs. The repertoires were released in a freely available public database intended as a resource for research on the immune response to SARS-CoV-2. The sample metadata nearly always contained a de-identified subject ID, COVID-19 status, age in years and sex. Where available, HLA class I and class II types were obtained from metadata supplied by the sample provider rather than from assay-based typing. The samples were drawn from two sources: the first 160 participants of the ongoing ImmuneRACE study, and 1,200 or so subjects contributed by 6 global collaborators.

Broad study findings and their caveats: The amount of clinical and demographic metadata varied by source and participant and was provided uncurated.

The immunoSEQ Assay, a bias-controlled multiplex PCR, was used to amplify TCRbeta CDR3 regions from genomic DNA. Regarding the original processing steps: Within the assay, amplification of reference gene primers was used to estimate how many nucleated cells each sample contained. To quantify the absolute abundance of each unique TCRbeta CDR3 rearrangement, sequence reads were collapsed and filtered. For each sample, productive Simpson clonality was calculated as the square root of Simpson's diversity index across productive rearrangements. Sourced from immuneACCESS, this table was stored by TCRdb with only in-frame sequences that have V and J called. A share of the clones is absent; for the studies checked, an unresolved V gene accounts for under half, and the remainder has no known explanation. V and J calls plus clone size are reproduced from that table; the DNA served to infer D and trimming. In this sample the table shows about 50,000 clones, roughly 90% of which occur a single time. The top ten constitute 15% to 20% of the sample.

Whole blood was collected in K2EDTA tubes by collaborating institutions according to the institutions' own protocols. Collaborator samples were shipped for TCRbeta analysis as frozen whole blood, isolated PBMCs, or DNA extracted from either sample type. On this clone itself: Its antigen is not yet known. No much larger clone exists at a distance of one base, and base qualities are not known.

Via the germline V gene (reference sequence), CDR1 is LGHDT and CDR2 YNNKEL. Its CDR3 holds 16 amino acids, cysteine through phenylalanine. The kept DNA is CDR3 alone, 48 bases in frame from the first base. The V and J ends are trimmed by 0 bases and 7 bases, leaving 18 bases between them. The sequenced material came from peripheral blood. The TCR was taken from a human donor with active COVID-19. The donor label of this sample is uncertain. The V and J segments used are TRBV3-1 (or the pseudogene TRBV3-2) and TRBJ1-2, with TRBD1 tentatively as D gene (5 bases match). The sequence in DNA is TGTGCCAGCAGCCAAGAATGCAGGGAATGTCTCTTTGGCTACACCTTC. Its amino acids are CASSQECRECLFGYTF.